The text below deals with one T cell receptor (beta chain). No antigen is known for it. No clone much larger than this one lies a single base away; base qualities are absent. The cohort was made up of approximately 670 healthy bone marrow donors. All cohort members were sampled while nominally healthy, although unrecorded immune exposures were likely present. The donor was CMV seronegative and belonged to the group of roughly 330 seronegative cohort members. Each donor provided a peripheral blood sample, and peripheral blood mononuclear cells were used for TCR beta sequencing. Genomic DNA was extracted from the blood cell samples with the Qiagen DNeasy Blood Extraction Kit. This record comes from a study of cytomegalovirus exposure and HLA in healthy donors (dated by TCRdb to the late 2010s). Regarding the study in general: According to an earlier analysis of a few hundred of the donors, about 179 million T cells yielded 95 million to 140 million unique TCR beta sequences and approximately 300 Gb of sequence data. Donor age, sex, ethnicity and CMV serostatus were collected together with the repertoire data. Every repertoire in the discovery cohort had been generated on one and the same sequencing platform. An earlier analysis of several hundred of the donors applied high-throughput TCR beta sequencing to assess whether each TCR beta V gene segment acted as functional or pseudogenic. High-throughput TCR immunosequencing, statistical association of individual TCRs with disease status, and machine learning were combined to predict cytomegalovirus infection status. An early release covering roughly 600 HLA-typed donors comprised approximately 300 gigabases of sequencing data and roughly 86 million unique TCR sequences. The genetic ancestry cluster associated with self-reported Caucasian donors included 81% of the approximately 410 genotyped donors. HLA typing included class I and class II loci at four-digit resolution. In the later analysis, no new phenotypic data were used to find candidate immune exposures; instead, reliance was placed on TCR beta sequences and their occurrence across donors. A later analysis re-examined previously published TCR beta repertoires from 500 to 700 donors and added high-resolution HLA genotyping to investigate patterns of TCR occurrence. In a later genetic analysis, genome-wide SNP genotypes for about 55% of the 666 donors were used, and that subset was treated as a discovery cohort. Typing coverage differed by locus: A, B, C, DRB1 and DQB1 were typed in roughly 629-630 donors, DQA1 in 500 to 550, DPA1 in 600 to 610, and DPB1 in just under 480. Among several hundred genotyped donors of the cohort, an average of around 220,000 unique TCR beta nucleotide sequences was sequenced per donor, of which about 18% were non-productive. The study profiled the T cell repertoires of 500 to 800 subjects by immunosequencing and related them to cytomegalovirus serostatus. Besides the first cohort of 666 subjects, a separate validation cohort made up of over 95 different subjects was used. The study aimed to test whether signatures of past pathogen exposure could be identified by cataloging public T cell receptors. Four to six DR-DQ haplotypes were handled as single units for association and clustering, since linkage in the cohort was strong.

The investigation overall reported the following: The study listed 170 or so TCR beta chains as associated with cytomegalovirus. In a later analysis, HLA-associated TCR beta chains were found to be more clonally expanded and to have lower generation probabilities than equally common non-associated chains. The classifier was reported to diagnose cytomegalovirus status with high specificity and sensitivity in both the original cohort and the validation cohort. In a later analysis, several top co-occurrence clusters were reported to appear linked to parvovirus B19, influenza, CMV and Epstein-Barr virus. Around 16 rarely observed V segments, including chromosome 9 orphons, were excluded from the earlier analysis of a few hundred of the donors because counts were too low. A later genetic analysis reported fewer N-insertions in productive TCRs among donors in an Asian-associated ancestry cluster than the roughly 720-donor mean. In this cohort, only TCR beta chains were sequenced, and detectable features were limited by the absence of alpha or paired-chain data. In an earlier analysis of approximately 590 of the donors, most TCR beta V segments were observed in productive rearrangements about 90% or about 30% of the time, broadly matching IMGT annotations. Correlated functional status among segregating V segments might reflect linkage disequilibrium, but an unknown experimental factor could not be ruled out. Three of the identified cytomegalovirus-associated TCR beta chains were confirmed in vitro to be specific for cytomegalovirus antigens. When HLA alleles, especially DR and DQ, strongly co-occurred, attributing TCR associations to individual alleles was difficult. Sequencing depth was assumed to be roughly uniform across donors in the presence/absence analyses, though that assumption may not hold. Across donors, most TCR sequences were observed very rarely, whereas some public TCRs were present in many individuals. In a later analysis, TCR association rates were found to vary across HLA loci, with the most associated TCRs seen for DRB1 alleles and the fewest for HLA-C alleles. The sequencing pipeline was judged likely to have produced a cluster of highly shared sequence variants as a technical artifact. The only immune exposure information available for the cohort was CMV serostatus. In a later genetic analysis, a missense DCLRE1C variant was associated with V-gene and J-gene trimming of TCR beta chains, and the association was replicated in an independent cohort. A later analysis associated 16,951 TCR beta sequences with specific HLA alleles at a false discovery rate of 0.05. Because HLA typing was missing for some donors at each locus, association tests included only the typed subset. A further reported finding was that TCR beta sequences accurately predicted the HLA-A and HLA-B alleles for most subjects in the first cohort. Most CMV-associated TCR beta chains appeared to be HLA-restricted in a later analysis, and the HLA associations seemed to be driven largely by CMV exposure. The authors suggested that the approach could potentially be extended to other disease states and immunological phenotypes.

Library preparation employed the immunoSEQ multiplex PCR assay. For the multiplex PCR, a mixture combining 60 forward primers for TCR Vbeta segments and 13 reverse primers for TCR Jbeta segments was used. The CDR3 region of rearranged TCR beta genes was amplified from genomic DNA by a multiplex PCR assay. The Illumina HiSeq System was used to sequence the amplified TCR beta libraries as 87-base-pair reads. The original methods were these. Across the 670 or so repertoires, a later analysis counted around 80 million unique TCR beta chains, roughly 11 million of which were shared by at least two donors. Raw reads were error-corrected and collapsed into unique sequences with a nearest-neighbor algorithm that merged closely related sequences to remove PCR and sequencing errors. CDR3 sequences were aligned to IMGT reference sequences to assign V, D and J gene segments. For a sequence to be retained, a match of at least six nucleotides was required to both a V gene segment and a J gene segment. A rearrangement was called productive if the CDR3 had no stop codons and remained in frame with V and J, and every other rearrangement was called non-productive. Following IMGT convention, CDR3 was defined as the stretch from the second conserved V-encoded cysteine up to the conserved J-encoded phenylalanine. In an earlier analysis of around 540 of the donors, sequences lacking an unambiguous match to a single V gene segment were excluded. An earlier analysis of several hundred of the donors called V segments functional above 56.7% productive rearrangements and segregating when the between-donor standard deviation exceeded 5%. To diagnose cytomegalovirus status from the catalog of TCR beta chain sequences, a statistical classification framework was built. In a later analysis, TCR nucleotide sequences were compared against IMGT/GENE-DB human TR gene sequences so that V and J genes could be assigned. Using the TCRdist pipeline, a later analysis assigned CDR3 sequences along with most-parsimonious VDJ recombination scenarios. In a later analysis, each TCR beta chain was defined by its CDR3 amino acid sequence together with its V-gene family, and reads lacking a unique V-gene family were excluded. A later analysis removed several hundred highly shared, low-generation-probability nucleotide sequences to deal with suspected cross-contamination and a sequencing artifact. A later analysis calculated a clonal expansion index for each public chain from normalized within-repertoire ranks of inferred template counts. In a later analysis, generation probabilities were computed with a VDJ recombination model fitted to out-of-frame rearrangements, and the resulting probabilities were checked against IGoR. Hypergeometric tests were used in a later analysis to score TCR-TCR, TCR-HLA and TCR-CMV co-occurrence, with a repertoire-size bias correction applied to the TCR pairs. A later analysis estimated false discovery rates by permuting HLA or CMV assignments 20 times. In a later analysis, co-occurring TCRs were grouped with DBSCAN, and TCRdist sequence similarity was added when clustering was performed within HLA-allele-positive subsets. Repertoires with fewer than 30,000 or more than 120,000 public chains, plus five repertoires with anomalous nucleotide sharing, were excluded from co-occurrence clustering. Drawn from immuneACCESS, this table holds only the in-frame rearrangements with V and J called that TCRdb kept. Clones are partly lost; checked studies trace under half to an unresolved V gene and leave the rest unexplained. The V and J calls and the clone size are those of that table, but D and trimming were determined from the DNA. In this sample the table shows 130,000 to 150,000 clones, approximately 70% of which occur a single time. The ten largest make up approximately 1.8% of the sample.

The receptor's source is a woman under 30 in good health and CMV-seronegative. Sequencing used PBMCs.

CDR3 reads: CASSQYPGTTIYNEQFF. Read as DNA, the sequence is TGCGCCAGCAGCCAATATCCCGGGACTACCATTTACAATGAGCAGTTCTTC. This receptor chain uses TRBV4-1 and TRBJ2-1; 7 bases in between match TRBD2. Spanning cysteine to phenylalanine, the CDR3 consists of 17 amino acids. Only the CDR3 portion is preserved as DNA: 51 bases, with reading frame beginning at the first base. Reading the germline V gene gives CDR1 MGHRA and CDR2 YSYEKL. The germline V end is reduced by 2 bases and the J end by 4 bases; junction bases left unmatched: 11.